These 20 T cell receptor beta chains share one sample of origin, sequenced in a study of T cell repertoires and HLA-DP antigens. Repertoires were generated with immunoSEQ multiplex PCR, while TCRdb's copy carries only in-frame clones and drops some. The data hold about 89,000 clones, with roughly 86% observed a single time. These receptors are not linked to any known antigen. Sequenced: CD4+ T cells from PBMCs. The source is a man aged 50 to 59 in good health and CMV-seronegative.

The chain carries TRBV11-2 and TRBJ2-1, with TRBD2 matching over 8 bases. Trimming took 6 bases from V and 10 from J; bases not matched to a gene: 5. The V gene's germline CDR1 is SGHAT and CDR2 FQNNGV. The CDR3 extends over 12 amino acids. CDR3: CASSSAGGEQFF. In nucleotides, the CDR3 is TGTGCCAGCAGTTCTGCGGGAGGAGAGCAGTTCTTC.

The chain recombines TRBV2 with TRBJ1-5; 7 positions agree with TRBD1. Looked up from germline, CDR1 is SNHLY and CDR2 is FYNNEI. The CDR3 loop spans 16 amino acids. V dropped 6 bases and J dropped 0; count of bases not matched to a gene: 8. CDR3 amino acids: CASRFRGPNSNQPQHF. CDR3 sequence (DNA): TGTGCCAGCAGGTTTAGGGGGCCCAATAGCAATCAGCCCCAGCATTTT.

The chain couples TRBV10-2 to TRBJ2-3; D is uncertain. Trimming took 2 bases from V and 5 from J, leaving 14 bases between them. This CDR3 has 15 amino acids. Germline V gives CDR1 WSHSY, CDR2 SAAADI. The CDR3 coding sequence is TGCGCCAGCAGTGAGGGGGAAAGCGCTCGAGATACGCAGTATTTT. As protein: CASSEGESARDTQYF.

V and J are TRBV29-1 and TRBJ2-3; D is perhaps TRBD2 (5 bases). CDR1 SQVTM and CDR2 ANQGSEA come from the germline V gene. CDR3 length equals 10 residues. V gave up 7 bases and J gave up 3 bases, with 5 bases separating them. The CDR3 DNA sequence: TGCAGCGGAGGGACAGATACGCAGTATTTT. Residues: CSGGTDTQYF.

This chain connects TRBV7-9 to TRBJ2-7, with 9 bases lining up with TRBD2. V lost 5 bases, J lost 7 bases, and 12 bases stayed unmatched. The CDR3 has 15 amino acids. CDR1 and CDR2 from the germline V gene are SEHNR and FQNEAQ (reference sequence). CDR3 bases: TGTGCCAGCAGCCTCTCAGGCGGGAGGGTTGGGGAGCAGTACTTC. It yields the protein CASSLSGGRVGEQYF. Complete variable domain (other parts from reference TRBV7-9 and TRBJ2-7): DTGVSQNPRHKITKRGQNVTFRCDPISEHNRLYWYRQTLGQGPEFLTYFQNEAQLEKSRLLSDRFSAERPKGSFSTLEIQRTEQGDSAMYLCASSLSGGRVGEQYFGPGTRLTVT.

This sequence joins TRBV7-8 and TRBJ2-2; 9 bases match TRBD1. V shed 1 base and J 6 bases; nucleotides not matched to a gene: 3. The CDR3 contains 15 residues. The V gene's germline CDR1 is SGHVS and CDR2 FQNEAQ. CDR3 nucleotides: TGTGCCAGCAGCTTAGGGGGGACAGGGTCCGGGGAGCTGTTTTTT. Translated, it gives CASSLGGTGSGELFF.

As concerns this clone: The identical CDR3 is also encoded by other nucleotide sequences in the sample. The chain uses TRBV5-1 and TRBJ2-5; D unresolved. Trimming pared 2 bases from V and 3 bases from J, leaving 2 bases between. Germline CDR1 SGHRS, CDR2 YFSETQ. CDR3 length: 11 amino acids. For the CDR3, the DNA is TGCGCCAGCAGCTTAAAAGAGACCCAGTACTTC. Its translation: CASSLKETQYF.

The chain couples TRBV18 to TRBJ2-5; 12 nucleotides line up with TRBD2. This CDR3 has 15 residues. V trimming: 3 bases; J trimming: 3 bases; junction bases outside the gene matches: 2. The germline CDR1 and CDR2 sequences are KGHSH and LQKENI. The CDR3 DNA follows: TGTGCCAGCTCACCCCGGACTAGCGGGAAAGAGACCCAGTACTTC. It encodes CASSPRTSGKETQYF. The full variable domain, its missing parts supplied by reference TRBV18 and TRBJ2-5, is NAGVMQNPRHLVRRRGQEARLRCSPMKGHSHVYWYRQLPEEGLKFMVYLQKENIIDESGMPKERFSAEFPKEGPSILRIQQVVRGDSAAYFCASSPRTSGKETQYFGPGTRLLVL.

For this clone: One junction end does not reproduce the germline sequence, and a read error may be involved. The CDR3 sequence is CACSYSGLAFLF. In DNA, the CDR3 is TGTGCCTGCAGTTACTCGGGACTAGCGTTTCTCTTC. The V gene is TRBV6-5, the J gene TRBJ2-1; 10 nucleotides match TRBD2. The CDR3 loop spans 12 amino acids. The germline V gene encodes CDR1 MNHEY and CDR2 SVGAGI.

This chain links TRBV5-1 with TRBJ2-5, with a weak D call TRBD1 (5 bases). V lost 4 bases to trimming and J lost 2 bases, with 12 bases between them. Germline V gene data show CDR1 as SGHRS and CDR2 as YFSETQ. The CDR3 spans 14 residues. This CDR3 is CASSQGRKQETQYF. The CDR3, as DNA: TGCGCCAGCAGCCAGGGTCGCAAACAAGAGACCCAGTACTTC.

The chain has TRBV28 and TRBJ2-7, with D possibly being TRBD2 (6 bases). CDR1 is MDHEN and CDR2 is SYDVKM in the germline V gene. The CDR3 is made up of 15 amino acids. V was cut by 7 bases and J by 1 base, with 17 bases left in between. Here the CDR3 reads CASMEGPGRSYEQYF. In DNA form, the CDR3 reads TGTGCCAGCATGGAGGGGCCGGGCAGGTCCTACGAGCAGTACTTC.

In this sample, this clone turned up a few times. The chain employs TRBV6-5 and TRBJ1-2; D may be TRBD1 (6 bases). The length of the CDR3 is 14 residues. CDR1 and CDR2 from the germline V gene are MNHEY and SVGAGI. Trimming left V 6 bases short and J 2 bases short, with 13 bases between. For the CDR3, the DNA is TGTGCCAGCAGGGCTTGGGACAAAAACTATGGCTACACCTTC. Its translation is CASRAWDKNYGYTF.

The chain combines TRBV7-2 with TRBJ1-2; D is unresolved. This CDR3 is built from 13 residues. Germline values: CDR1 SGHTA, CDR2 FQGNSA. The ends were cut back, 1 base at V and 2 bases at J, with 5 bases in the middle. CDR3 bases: TGTGCCAGCAGCTTAGTACCAAACTATGGCTACACCTTC. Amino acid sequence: CASSLVPNYGYTF. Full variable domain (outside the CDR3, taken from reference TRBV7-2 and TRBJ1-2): GAGVSQSPSNKVTEKGKDVELRCDPISGHTALYWYRQSLGQGLEFLIYFQGNSAPDKSGLPSDRFSAERTGGSVSTLTIQRTQQEDSAVYLCASSLVPNYGYTFGSGTRLTVV.

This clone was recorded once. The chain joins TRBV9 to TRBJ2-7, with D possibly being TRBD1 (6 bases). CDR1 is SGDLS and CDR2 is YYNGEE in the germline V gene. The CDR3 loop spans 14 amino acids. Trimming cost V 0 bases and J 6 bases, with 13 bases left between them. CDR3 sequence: CASSVGGLAGEQYF. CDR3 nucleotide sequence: TGTGCCAGCAGCGTAGGGGGGCTAGCAGGCGAGCAGTACTTC.

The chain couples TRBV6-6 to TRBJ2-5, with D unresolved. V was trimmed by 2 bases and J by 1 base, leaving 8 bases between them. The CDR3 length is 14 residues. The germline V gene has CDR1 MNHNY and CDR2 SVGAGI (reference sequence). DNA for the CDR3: TGTGCCAGCAGTTACGGGCCAAGCCAAGAGACCCAGTACTTC. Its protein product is CASSYGPSQETQYF.

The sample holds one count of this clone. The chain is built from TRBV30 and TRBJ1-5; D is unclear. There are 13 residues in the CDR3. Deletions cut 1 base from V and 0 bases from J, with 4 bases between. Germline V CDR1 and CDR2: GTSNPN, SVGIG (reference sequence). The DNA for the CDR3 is TGTGCCTGGAGTGGGGATAGCAATCAGCCCCAGCATTTT. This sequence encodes CAWSGDSNQPQHF.

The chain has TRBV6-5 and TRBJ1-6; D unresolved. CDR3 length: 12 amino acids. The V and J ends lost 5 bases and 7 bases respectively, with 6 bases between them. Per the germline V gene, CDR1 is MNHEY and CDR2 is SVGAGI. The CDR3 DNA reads TGTGCCAGCAGTCATCCAAATTCACCCCTCCACTTT. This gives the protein CASSHPNSPLHF.

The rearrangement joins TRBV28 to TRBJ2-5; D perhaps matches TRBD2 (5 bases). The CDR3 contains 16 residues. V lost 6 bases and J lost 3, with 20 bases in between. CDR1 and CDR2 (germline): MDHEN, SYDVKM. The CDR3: CASRSRVRLLEETQYF. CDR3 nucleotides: TGTGCCAGCAGATCAAGGGTGCGGTTACTAGAAGAGACCCAGTACTTC.

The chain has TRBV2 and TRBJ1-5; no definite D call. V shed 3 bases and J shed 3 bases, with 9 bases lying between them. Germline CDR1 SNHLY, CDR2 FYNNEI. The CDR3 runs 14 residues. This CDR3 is CASSDGVINQPQHF. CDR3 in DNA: TGTGCCAGCAGTGATGGGGTAATCAATCAGCCCCAGCATTTT. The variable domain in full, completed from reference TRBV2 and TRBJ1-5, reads EPEVTQTPSHQVTQMGQEVILRCVPISNHLYFYWYRQILGQKVEFLVSFYNNEISEKSEIFDDQFSVERPDGSNFTLKIRSTKLEDSAMYFCASSDGVINQPQHFGDGTRLSIL.

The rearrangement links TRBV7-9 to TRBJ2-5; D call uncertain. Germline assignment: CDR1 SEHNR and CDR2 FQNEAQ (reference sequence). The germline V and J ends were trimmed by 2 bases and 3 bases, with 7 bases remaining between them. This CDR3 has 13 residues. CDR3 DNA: TGTGCCAGCAGCTTACCGCCGAAAGAGACCCAGTACTTC. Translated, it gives CASSLPPKETQYF.